This TCR beta chain emerged from a study of shared clonotypes between healthy human individuals (dated by TCRdb to the early 2020s). A note on the overall study: The cohort comprised two women and three men aged 18 to 49 years. For each donor, CD4 naive and CD4 memory were each run on three plates, CD8 naive on two plates, and CD8 memory on one plate. To estimate repertoire size and how much clonotypes are shared between individuals, the study performed deep sequencing of blood TCR repertoires from a handful of healthy adults. To increase sequencing depth and limit assay-specific biases, TCR repertoire library preparation and sequencing were carried out by different laboratories using diverse techniques. Per donor, leukapheresis produced somewhere between about 0.85 and 8.9 billion PBMCs. The study at large found these results: Naive subsets generally had larger estimated clonotype richness than memory subsets. Around 5% of naive CD4, 3% to 3.5% of naive CD8, about 2.5% of memory CD4, and around 0.4% of memory CD8 clonotypes were shared across a few donors. Because the study included a small number of donors, the genetic and exposure-history diversity represented was limited. Sampling was restricted to blood, and TCR repertoires in tissues likely differ from the TCR repertoires found in blood. Pairwise subsampling led to the expectation that sequencing depth would affect the degree of clonotype sharing among donors. Higher generation probabilities were observed for clonotypes shared by all four sorted-subset donors than for non-shared clonotypes. Rarefaction of sorted-subset datasets indicated incomplete sequencing despite the large sequencing depth.

The junction shows trimming of 7 bases on V and 4 bases on J, plus 15 bases between the germline ends. Inclusive of the bounding cysteine and phenylalanine, the CDR3 is 14 residues long. Only the CDR3 portion is preserved as DNA: 42 bases, with reading frame beginning at the first base. CDR1 and CDR2, looked up from the germline V gene, are SNHLY and FYNNEI. TCR CDR3 regions were amplified from genomic DNA by multiplex PCR using the deep immunoSEQ assay. For each cell subset, the extracted genomic DNA was distributed evenly across all wells of several immunoSEQ 96-well plates, and each plate served as one replicate. For sorted subsets, about 210 ng of genomic DNA, equivalent to some 30,000 T cell genomes, went into each replicate PCR. The purified libraries were quantified using a Qubit 3.0 fluorometer, sized with a Bioanalyzer 2100, and then quantified again using the KAPA Library Quantification kit. A separate single-read 150-cycle Illumina NextSeq 550 flow cell was used to sequence each immunoSEQ 96-well plate. Concerning the study's data processing: The immunoSEQ output contained only junctional sequences without quality scores, so filtering could not match that applied to full-length reads. Sequences were annotated with PyIR, a Python wrapper for IgBLAST v1.9, and V/J genes and CDR3 were assigned using IMGT germline references. Reads were removed for weak V/J assignments (E-value above 1e-6), missing CDR3, stop codons, out-of-frame junctions, or ambiguous translated residues. A V3J clonotype was defined by an identical inferred V gene, J gene, and CDR3 amino acid sequence. The percentage overlap between two repertoires was calculated by dividing the number of shared unique clonotypes by the size of the smaller repertoire. Three approaches were used to assess repertoire richness: RTK rarefaction, the Chao1 estimator, and Recon v2.1 estimates of unobserved clonotypes. Generation probabilities for all TCRbeta clonotypes obtained by the gDNA method from several donors were computed using OLGA. TCRdb re-hosts the immuneACCESS table, in-frame sequences only. Its copies lack some clones; in the studies checked, an unresolved V gene accounts for under half of them, and the cause for the rest is not known. V and J calls and clone size are as listed in that table; D and trimming were resolved from the DNA. This sample holds some 2,000,000 clones; approximately 94% were observed only once. Of the sample, about 1.1% is held by the ten largest clones.

Worth noting for this clone: Which antigen it targets is not known. Per-nucleotide qualities are absent, and no much larger clonotype sits a single base away.

CD8 naive samples consisted of CD45RO-negative cells that were positively selected for CCR7, yielding a CD45RA+CCR7+ population without TemRA cells. The donors were healthy, HIV-negative adults who had no recently reported acute infections or vaccinations. Only Caucasian adults living in Nashville, Tennessee, USA were represented among the donors. Blood was obtained by leukapheresis, after which PBMCs were separated by Ficoll-Histopaque density gradient centrifugation and cryopreserved in liquid nitrogen vapor phase. Analytical flow cytometry was used to check the purity and quantity of each magnetically sorted T cell population. Genomic DNA was isolated from each sorted fraction and quantified by UV absorbance on a Nanodrop 2000c.

The material sequenced was naive CD8+ T cells sorted from blood. The intended sense of this specimen's cell subset or site label: CD45RA+CCR7+. The TCR was taken from a young man in good health. The chain employs TRBV2 and TRBJ2-3; a weak D assignment points to TRBD1 (6 bases agree). The encoded CDR3 is CASTPGHFADTQYF. The DNA sequence follows: TGTGCCAGCACCCCGGGACACTTTGCAGATACGCAGTATTTT.